The 9 T cell receptor beta chains below were found in one sample sequenced in a study of blood T cell repertoires in COVID-19. The method was immunoSEQ multiplex PCR; TCRdb's version includes in-frame clones alone and lacks a portion of them. Among hundreds of thousands of clones listed, roughly four fifths were seen once. The source material was PBMCs or T cells enriched from blood (not recorded which). The receptors were sampled from a woman between 50 and 59 years old who had been exposed to COVID-19.

This clone was detected only a few times. V and J are TRBV14 and TRBJ1-2; no reliable D call. The germline V and J ends were trimmed by 3 bases and 2 bases, with 7 bases remaining between them. Germline V gives CDR1 SGHDN, CDR2 FVKESK. CDR3 length: 13 amino acids. DNA for the CDR3: TGTGCCAGCAGCCATGCACAGAACTATGGCTACACCTTC. Translated, it gives CASSHAQNYGYTF. Looking up the rest from reference TRBV14 and TRBJ1-2 gives the full variable domain: EAGVTQFPSHSVIEKGQTVTLRCDPISGHDNLYWYRRVMGKEIKFLLHFVKESKQDESGMPNNRFLAERTGGTYSTLKVQPAELEDSGVYFCASSHAQNYGYTFGSGTRLTVV.

The chain joins TRBV6-5 to TRBJ1-1, with 7 positions matching TRBD1. The trim removed 6 bases at V and 5 bases at J, leaving 6 bases unmatched. From germline, CDR1 is MNHEY and CDR2 SVGAGI. This CDR3 is built from 13 residues. CDR3 region: CASSPTGRTEAFF. The CDR3 region has the DNA TGTGCCAGCAGCCCGACAGGGAGAACTGAAGCTTTCTTT.

The chain recombines TRBV5-1 with TRBJ1-2; tentative D call: TRBD1 (5 bases). Trimming left V 0 bases short and J 6 bases short, with 12 bases between. The CDR3 length is 14 residues. CDR1 SGHRS and CDR2 YFSETQ come from the germline V gene. CDR3 region: CASSLGGTIHGYTF. CDR3 nucleotide sequence: TGCGCCAGCAGCTTGGGGGGCACGATCCATGGCTACACCTTC. The complete variable domain, with remaining parts taken from reference TRBV5-1 and TRBJ1-2, reads KAGVTQTPRYLIKTRGQQVTLSCSPISGHRSVSWYQQTPGQGLQFLFEYFSETQRNKGNFPGRFSGRQFSNSRSEMNVSTLELGDSALYLCASSLGGTIHGYTFGSGTRLTVV.

The chain recombines TRBV28 with TRBJ1-6; a weak D match, TRBD1 (6 bases). V lost 6 bases to trimming and J lost 8 bases, with 20 bases between them. Germline V gene sequence: CDR1 MDHEN, CDR2 SYDVKM. There are 16 residues in the CDR3. The CDR3 spells CASSLGGGRIYSPLHF. As DNA, the CDR3 is TGTGCCAGCAGCTTGGGAGGGGGTAGAATTTATTCACCCCTCCACTTT. Complete variable domain (other parts from reference TRBV28 and TRBJ1-6): DVKVTQSSRYLVKRTGEKVFLECVQDMDHENMFWYRQDPGLGLRLIYFSYDVKMKEKGDIPEGYSVSREKKERFSLILESASTNQTSMYLCASSLGGGRIYSPLHFGNGTRLTVT.

The chain employs TRBV2 and TRBJ2-7; TRBD1 aligns across 9 bases. Germline V gives CDR1 SNHLY, CDR2 FYNNEI. With V trimmed by 0 bases and J by 3 bases, 9 bases remained unmatched. This CDR3 spans 17 amino acids. CDR3 DNA: TGTGCCAGCAGTGAAGCGTCCGGGACAGGGTTTCTCTACGAGCAGTACTTC. Translation: CASSEASGTGFLYEQYF.

The rearrangement links TRBV2 to TRBJ1-2, with TRBD1 matching 8 bases. This CDR3 spans 16 amino acids. Germline V gene data show CDR1 as SNHLY and CDR2 as FYNNEI. With 6 bases clipped from V and 2 bases from J, the junction kept 11 bases outside the gene matches. The CDR3 here is CASRPTRQGRNYGYTF. The DNA for the CDR3 is TGTGCCAGCAGGCCCACAAGACAGGGGAGAAACTATGGCTACACCTTC.

This chain joins TRBV9 and TRBJ1-1, with 10 bases that match TRBD1. The CDR3 has 17 amino acids. V trimming: 4 bases; J trimming: 0 bases; junction bases outside the gene matches: 9. Per the germline V gene, CDR1 is SGDLS and CDR2 is YYNGEE. The CDR3 reads CASSPHGTGAMNTEAFF. CDR3 nucleotide sequence: TGTGCCAGCAGCCCCCACGGGACAGGGGCTATGAACACTGAAGCTTTCTTT.

This clone came up a few times. The chain combines TRBV2 with TRBJ2-5, with 13 nucleotides matching TRBD2. CDR1 SNHLY and CDR2 FYNNEI come from the germline V gene. The CDR3 contains 16 residues. The junction had 3 bases not matched to a gene; V was cut back by 4 bases and J by 1 base. Here the CDR3 reads CASSARLAGGQETQYF. The DNA of the CDR3 is TGTGCCAGCAGTGCGCGACTAGCGGGGGGCCAAGAGACCCAGTACTTC.

The table lists this clone with a few counts. The J gene is TRBJ2-2, the V gene TRBV30, with D tentatively TRBD1 (6 bases). Germline V gives CDR1 GTSNPN, CDR2 SVGIG (reference sequence). The V and J ends lost 1 base and 8 bases respectively, with 11 bases between them. This CDR3 region has 13 residues. Here the CDR3 reads CAWSAGVGGELFF. The CDR3, as DNA: TGTGCCTGGAGTGCAGGGGTCGGAGGGGAGCTGTTTTTT.